This T cell receptor (beta chain) is drawn from a study of T cells in Graves' hyperthyroidism and ophthalmopathy. Across the whole study: Peripheral blood was drawn at first diagnosis, prior to all treatment.

Of note for this clonotype: A clone one base away is much larger, so this may be a read error.

TCR beta CDR3 region amplification was performed from RNA transcripts. The TCR CDR3 first-round RT-PCR relied on the HTBI primer set. Using its own MiXCR run on the multiplex PCR reads, TCRdb lists one record per CDR3 protein. The sample lists around 250,000 distinct CDR3 sequences; more than 12% were seen once. Thyroid ultrasound and orbital computed tomography, with clinical symptoms and serum thyroxine and TRAb, informed diagnoses. The PBMCs had their origin in roughly 10 ml of fresh peripheral blood. The sequence came from a woman in her forties with Graves' hyperthyroidism that later progressed to Graves' ophthalmopathy. Material for sequencing was blood.

The CDR3 region has the DNA TGTGCCAGCAGATGGGAAGGTTGGGGGGGTAGCTCCTACGAGCAGTACTTC. This gives the protein CASRWEGWGGSSYEQYF. The chain joins TRBV5-5 to TRBJ2-7; TRBD2 agrees at 7 bases. The CDR3 runs 17 residues. V shed 5 bases, J shed 0 bases, and the junction held 14 bases outside the gene matches. Germline V gene lookup returns CDR1 SGHKS and CDR2 YYEKEE (reference sequence).